The subject of this entry is one T cell receptor beta chain. The entry originates in a study of blood T cell repertoires in COVID-19. Study-level background: Donors in the United States, Italy and Spain gave samples during acute or convalescent COVID-19. From T cells, B-cell-depleted T cells, or PBMCs came the material, which was cDNA or gDNA.

Per the authors' pipeline: Reference gene primer amplification gave nucleated cell count estimates. The protocol was immunoSEQ multiplex PCR, while the TCRdb copy is restricted to in-frame clones and leaves out a portion. The DNA gave D and trimming, while V, J and clone size come from that table. The profile shows under 150,000 clones, approximately 82% of them singletons. Germline values: CDR1 SGHTA, CDR2 FQGNSA. The CDR3 totals 13 residues. Deletions cut 3 bases from V and 4 bases from J, with 7 bases between. The sample was peripheral blood. This sequence joins TRBV7-2 and TRBJ1-5; D remains unclear. This TCR was sampled from an older man with active or convalescent COVID-19. Here the CDR3 reads CASSLAVNQPQHF. The CDR3 DNA reads TGTGCCAGCAGCTTGGCAGTTAATCAGCCCCAGCATTTT.